This entry lists 31 T cell receptor beta chains sequenced from one sample in a study of blood T cell repertoires in COVID-19. The table came from immunoSEQ multiplex PCR; TCRdb's copy has only in-frame clones and leaves some out. The table records about 210,000 clones, roughly 86% of them present only once. Sequenced input: PBMCs or T cells enriched from blood (not recorded which). These receptors originate from a man aged 40-49 years with acute COVID-19.

The V gene is TRBV28, the J gene TRBJ1-5; TRBD1 is a possible D gene (6 bases). This CDR3 spans 13 amino acids. CDR1 is MDHEN, CDR2 SYDVKM, per germline. Trimming shortened V by 8 bases and J by 6 bases, and 14 bases separated the two germline ends. The CDR3 DNA reads TGTGCCAGCGAACTTCCAGGGGCTCAGCCCCAGCATTTT. This encodes CASELPGAQPQHF.

The chain joins TRBV5-1 to TRBJ2-3; 9 bases line up with TRBD2. J lost 4 bases, V lost 2 bases, and 8 bases had no gene match. The CDR3 is 16 residues long. Germline assignment: CDR1 SGHRS and CDR2 YFSETQ. CDR3 in DNA: TGCGCCAGCAGCTTCCTTGGGCTAGCGGGACCAGATACGCAGTATTTT. This translates into CASSFLGLAGPDTQYF.

CDR3 sequence reads: CASSLGQRNTGELFF. The CDR3 region has the DNA TGCGCCAGCAGCTTGGGACAAAGGAACACCGGGGAGCTGTTTTTT. The J gene is TRBJ2-2, the V gene TRBV5-1; D is uncertain. Looked up from germline, CDR1 is SGHRS and CDR2 is YFSETQ. This CDR3 contains 15 residues. The ends were cut back, 0 bases at V and 1 base at J, with 7 bases in the middle.

The chain couples TRBV21-1 to TRBJ2-7; the table's D call, TRBD2, has no DNA check behind it. TRBV21-1 is an annotated pseudogene. This CDR3 has 17 amino acids. Here the CDR3 DNA reads TGTGCCAGCAGCAAACCGCCCCCGAGCGCGAGCTCCTACGAGCAGTACTTC. As protein: CASSKPPPSASSYEQYF.

The J gene is TRBJ2-7, the V gene TRBV18; tentatively, D is TRBD1 (5 bases). Germline V CDR1 and CDR2: KGHSH, LQKENI. The CDR3 contains 12 residues. Deletions cut 3 bases from V and 5 bases from J, with 8 bases between. In DNA, the CDR3 is TGTGCCAGCTCACCGCCAGGGAACGAGCAGTACTTC. Protein product: CASSPPGNEQYF.

V gene TRBV4-3 combines with J gene TRBJ2-2; 9 bases line up with TRBD1. This CDR3 contains 15 residues. With V trimmed by 8 bases and J by 6 bases, 10 bases remained unmatched. Germline assignment: CDR1 LGHNA and CDR2 YSLEER. CDR3 in DNA: TGCGCCAGCTCGAATACAGGGGGCTCGGCCGGGGAGCTGTTTTTT. Translated, it gives CASSNTGGSAGELFF.

The CDR3 sequence is CASSQGGIGEQFF. In DNA form, the CDR3 reads TGTGCCAGCAGCCAAGGCGGTATCGGTGAGCAGTTCTTC. The chain employs TRBV4-2 and TRBJ2-1; no clear D gene. The germline gives CDR1 LGHNA, CDR2 YNFKEQ. The CDR3 sequence is 13 residues long. V dropped 1 base and J dropped 9 bases, with 10 bases sitting between them.

V is TRBV13 and J is TRBJ2-2, with D perhaps TRBD1 (5 bases). Trimming took 4 bases from V and 6 from J, leaving 9 bases between them. From germline, CDR1 is PRHDT and CDR2 FYEKMQ (reference sequence). This CDR3 contains 13 residues. Here the CDR3 DNA reads TGTGCCAGCAGCTCCTTAGGGGCCGGGGAGCTGTTTTTT. It is translated as CASSSLGAGELFF.

The rearrangement links TRBV7-8 to TRBJ2-7, with 8 bases that match TRBD1. V shed 5 bases and J 3 bases; nucleotides not matched to a gene: 9. From germline, CDR1 is SGHVS and CDR2 FQNEAQ. The CDR3 has 15 amino acids. CDR3 nucleotides: TGTGCCAGCAGCCCTACAGGGGGGACCTACTACGAGCAGTACTTC. Amino acid sequence: CASSPTGGTYYEQYF.

The table lists this clone with a count of one. Within the sample, other DNA sequences also encode this same CDR3. The chain links TRBV29-1 to TRBJ2-3; 8 bases are shared with TRBD2. This CDR3 has 13 residues. Germline CDR1 and CDR2: SQVTM and ANQGSEA. Trimming took 6 bases from V and 3 from J; bases not matched to a gene: 5. The CDR3 here is CSVLAGGTDTQYF. CDR3 nucleotide sequence: TGCAGCGTCCTAGCGGGTGGGACAGATACGCAGTATTTT.

V is TRBV3-1 (or the pseudogene TRBV3-2) and J is TRBJ1-1; the match to TRBD1 covers 9 bases. The CDR3 sequence is 15 residues long. Per germline, CDR1 LGHDT and CDR2 YNNKEL (reference sequence). The ends lost 8 bases at V and 5 bases at J; junction bases unmatched: 12. The CDR3 sequence: CASDPGQGLRTEAFF. In DNA form, the CDR3 reads TGTGCCAGCGACCCGGGACAGGGCTTGAGAACTGAAGCTTTCTTT.

In its sample, this clone ranks as medium-sized. The chain carries TRBV7-9 and TRBJ1-2, with D hard to call. V dropped 0 bases and J dropped 1 base, with 9 bases sitting between them. Per the germline V gene, CDR1 is SEHNR and CDR2 is FQNEAQ (reference sequence). The CDR3 has 15 residues. CDR3 bases: TGTGCCAGCAGCTTAGCGCTGAGGGATAACTATGGCTACACCTTC. It codes for CASSLALRDNYGYTF.

The chain employs TRBV28 and TRBJ2-1; TRBD2 might be the D (5 bases). This CDR3 has 16 residues. In germline, CDR1 is MDHEN, CDR2 SYDVKM. V was pared by 5 bases and J by 4 bases, with 18 bases between. Here the CDR3 reads CASSTLEGVPYNEQFF. Written as DNA, the CDR3 is TGTGCCAGCAGTACCCTAGAGGGAGTACCTTACAATGAGCAGTTCTTC.

The genes are TRBV6-1 and TRBJ2-5; TRBD1 matches 7 bases. This CDR3 region has 13 residues. V was pared by 2 bases and J by 5 bases, with 2 bases of the junction left unmatched. Germline V gene data show CDR1 as MNHNS and CDR2 as SASEGT. CDR3 nucleotides: TGTGCCAGCAGTGAAAAGGACAGGGAGACCCAGTACTTC. This encodes CASSEKDRETQYF.

The rearrangement uses TRBV12-5 and TRBJ1-5; D is uncertain. The length of the CDR3 is 15 residues. Trimming left V 7 bases short and J 11 bases short, with 24 bases between. The germline gives CDR1 LGHNT, CDR2 FRNRAP. The CDR3 loop reads CASVPSRTGSWAQHF. CDR3 in DNA: TGTGCTAGTGTCCCATCGCGGACTGGATCATGGGCCCAGCATTTT. Full variable domain (remainder filled in from reference TRBV12-5 and TRBJ1-5): DARVTQTPRHKVTEMGQEVTMRCQPILGHNTVFWYRQTMMQGLELLAYFRNRAPLDDSGMPKDRFSAEMPDATLATLKIQPSEPRDSAVYFCASVPSRTGSWAQHFGDGTRLSIL.

The table lists this clone with a few counts. The J gene is TRBJ2-1, the V gene TRBV10-1; D might be TRBD1 (5 bases). V was trimmed by 0 bases and J by 1 base, leaving 7 bases between them. Germline V CDR1 and CDR2: WNHNN, SYGVQD (reference sequence). The CDR3 sequence is 15 residues long. The CDR3 loop is CASSESRASYNEQFF. DNA for the CDR3: TGCGCCAGCAGTGAGTCCAGGGCGTCCTACAATGAGCAGTTCTTC.

This clone has only one observation. The gene calls are TRBV7-9 and TRBJ2-7; weak D call: TRBD1 (5 bases). V dropped 5 bases and J dropped 3 bases, with 17 bases sitting between them. This CDR3 is 15 amino acids long. CDR1 and CDR2 from the germline V gene are SEHNR and FQNEAQ (reference sequence). CDR3 sequence reads: CASSTQALGIYEQYF. The CDR3 coding sequence is TGTGCCAGCAGCACACAGGCCTTAGGGATCTACGAGCAGTACTTC.

The chain recombines TRBV6-5 with TRBJ2-7; TRBD1 might be the D (5 bases). The CDR3 contains 13 residues. Looked up from germline, CDR1 is MNHEY and CDR2 is SVGAGI. The V gene lost 2 bases and the J gene lost 4 bases, with 9 bases spanning the gap. As DNA, the CDR3 is TGTGCCAGCAGTTACGGGGCAACGTACGAGCAGTACTTC. Translation: CASSYGATYEQYF.

The chain links TRBV6-4 to TRBJ2-1; D uncertain. Trimming shortened V by 0 bases and J by 7 bases, and 10 bases separated the two germline ends. CDR3 length: 14 amino acids. Germline-derived CDR1 and CDR2 are MRHNA and SNTAGT. As DNA, the CDR3 is TGTGCCAGCAGTGACTCTTTGGAAGCGAATGAGCAGTTCTTC. This gives the protein CASSDSLEANEQFF.

The chain couples TRBV5-1 to TRBJ2-7, with unresolved D. Looked up from germline, CDR1 is SGHRS and CDR2 is YFSETQ. Trimming took 3 bases from V and 4 from J, leaving 5 bases between them. The CDR3 has 11 amino acids. CDR3 sequence: CASSYNYEQYF. The DNA of the CDR3 is TGCGCCAGCAGCTATAATTACGAGCAGTACTTC. Complete variable domain (other parts from reference TRBV5-1 and TRBJ2-7): KAGVTQTPRYLIKTRGQQVTLSCSPISGHRSVSWYQQTPGQGLQFLFEYFSETQRNKGNFPGRFSGRQFSNSRSEMNVSTLELGDSALYLCASSYNYEQYFGPGTRLTVT.

The rearrangement uses TRBV29-1 and TRBJ1-6, with 7 bases lining up with TRBD1. V lost 5 bases and J lost 6; bases outside the gene matches: 7. Germline-derived CDR1 and CDR2 are SQVTM and ANQGSEA. The CDR3 consists of 14 residues. CDR3 nucleotides: TGCAGCGTTTCTACAGGGGCGAGTAATTCACCCCTCCACTTT. Amino acid sequence: CSVSTGASNSPLHF.

The rearrangement joins TRBV7-3 to TRBJ2-1; 8 nucleotides align to TRBD2. The CDR3 has 16 residues. Unmatched junction bases numbered 8, after V lost 1 base and J lost 6 bases. Germline assignment: CDR1 SGHTA and CDR2 FQGTGA. The CDR3 sequence is CASSLMGLGVRNEQFF. The CDR3 DNA is TGTGCCAGCAGCTTAATGGGACTAGGGGTACGCAATGAGCAGTTCTTC.

This clone occurred a few times. The rearrangement uses TRBV6-6 and TRBJ2-2; 13 nucleotides agree with TRBD2. The CDR3 length is 19 residues. The V and J ends lost 6 bases and 4 bases, in that order; junction bases with no gene match: 14. CDR1 and CDR2 from the germline V gene are MNHNY and SVGAGI (reference sequence). Here the CDR3 reads CASSYGLAGASLSTGELFF. As DNA, the CDR3 is TGTGCCAGCAGCTATGGACTAGCGGGAGCCTCCCTGAGCACCGGGGAGCTGTTTTTT.

V is TRBV11-2 and J is TRBJ2-7, with 8 bases matching TRBD2. Trimming cost V 5 bases and J 4 bases; bases outside gene matches: 4. Per the germline V gene, CDR1 is SGHAT and CDR2 is FQNNGV. This CDR3 comprises 13 residues. Written as DNA, the CDR3 is TGTGCCAGCAGCATTAGCGGGACGTACGAGCAGTACTTC. Amino acids: CASSISGTYEQYF.

The chain is built from TRBV28 and TRBJ1-5, with TRBD1 matching over 8 bases. This CDR3 has 17 amino acids. Trimming cost V 1 base and J 0 bases; bases outside gene matches: 5. Germline V gives CDR1 MDHEN, CDR2 SYDVKM. The CDR3 DNA reads TGTGCCAGCAGTTTATCCGGGACAGGACCTAGCAATCAGCCCCAGCATTTT. It is translated as CASSLSGTGPSNQPQHF. Looking up the rest from reference TRBV28 and TRBJ1-5 gives the full variable domain: DVKVTQSSRYLVKRTGEKVFLECVQDMDHENMFWYRQDPGLGLRLIYFSYDVKMKEKGDIPEGYSVSREKKERFSLILESASTNQTSMYLCASSLSGTGPSNQPQHFGDGTRLSIL.

This sequence joins TRBV11-2 and TRBJ1-2; TRBD1 matches at 11 bases. There are 13 residues in the CDR3. The V and J ends lost 4 bases and 8 bases, in that order; junction bases with no gene match: 3. Germline CDR1 SGHAT, CDR2 FQNNGV. The CDR3 sequence is CASSSDRGLGYTF. The CDR3 region has the DNA TGTGCCAGCAGCTCGGACAGGGGGCTAGGCTACACCTTC.

The chain carries TRBV3-1 (or the pseudogene TRBV3-2) and TRBJ2-3; D might be TRBD2 (5 bases). The CDR3 contains 15 residues. The ends were cut back, 0 bases at V and 3 bases at J, with 10 bases in the middle. Germline V gene data show CDR1 as LGHDT and CDR2 as YNNKEL (reference sequence). The CDR3 spells CASSQEREWTDTQYF. CDR3 DNA sequence: TGTGCCAGCAGCCAAGAGAGGGAGTGGACAGATACGCAGTATTTT.

The chain employs TRBV2 and TRBJ2-1; 7 positions match TRBD1. The CDR3 covers 15 residues. CDR1 and CDR2 (germline): SNHLY, FYNNEI. V lost 6 bases to trimming and J lost 5 bases; unmatched junction nucleotides: 10. The CDR3 nucleotides are TGTGCCAGCAGAACACTCACGACAGGGAACAATGAGCAGTTCTTC. This codes for CASRTLTTGNNEQFF.

The chain is built from TRBV3-1 (or the pseudogene TRBV3-2) and TRBJ1-1; the match to TRBD1 covers 8 bases. CDR1 and CDR2 from the germline V gene are LGHDT and YNNKEL (reference sequence). The CDR3 runs to 15 residues. The V segment lost 4 bases and the J segment 3 bases; nucleotides outside the gene matches: 7. CDR3 amino acids: CASSRPRQGHTEAFF. In nucleotides, the CDR3 is TGTGCCAGCAGCCGACCGCGACAGGGGCACACTGAAGCTTTCTTT.

In regard to this clone: A read error may produce the germline difference seen at one junction end. The chain carries TRBV4-1 and TRBJ1-5; D possibly corresponds to TRBD1 (6 bases). CDR1 and CDR2 (germline): MGHRA, YSYEKL. The CDR3 totals 14 residues. The CDR3 protein is CASSQAQGKQPQHF. For the CDR3, the DNA is TGCGCCAGCAGCCAAGCACAGGGCAAGCAGCCCCAGCATTTT.

The table lists this clone with a count of one. The V call is TRBV24-1, the J call TRBJ2-5; 8 nucleotides agree with TRBD1. V lost 3 bases to trimming and J lost 5 bases; unmatched junction nucleotides: 10. CDR3 length equals 16 residues. Germline assignment: CDR1 KGHDR and CDR2 SFDVKD. This CDR3 is CATSDRQGRTQETQYF. The CDR3 nucleotides read TGTGCCACCAGTGATCGACAGGGGCGGACTCAGGAGACCCAGTACTTC.